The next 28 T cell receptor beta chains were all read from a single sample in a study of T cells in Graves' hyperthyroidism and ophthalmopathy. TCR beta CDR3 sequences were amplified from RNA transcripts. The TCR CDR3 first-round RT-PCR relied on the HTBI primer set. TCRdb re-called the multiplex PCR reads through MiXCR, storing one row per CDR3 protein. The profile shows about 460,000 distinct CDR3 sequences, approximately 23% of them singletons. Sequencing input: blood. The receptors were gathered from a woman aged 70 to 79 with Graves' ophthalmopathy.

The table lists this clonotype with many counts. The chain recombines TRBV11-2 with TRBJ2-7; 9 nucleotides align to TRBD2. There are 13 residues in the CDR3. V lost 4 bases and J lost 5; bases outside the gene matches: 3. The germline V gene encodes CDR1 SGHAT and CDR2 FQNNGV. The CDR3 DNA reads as TGTGCCAGCAGCTGGGCTAGCGGGAACGAGCAGTACTTC. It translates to CASSWASGNEQYF.

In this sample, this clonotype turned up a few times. CDR3 in amino acids: CASSVSGTGSQPQHF. CDR3 DNA sequence: TGTGCCAGCAGCGTCTCCGGGACAGGGAGTCAGCCCCAGCATTTT. The rearrangement joins TRBV9 to TRBJ1-5; 9 bases agree with TRBD1. This CDR3 contains 15 residues. V was pared by 2 bases and J by 6 bases, with 6 bases of the junction left unmatched. Germline V gene lookup returns CDR1 SGDLS and CDR2 YYNGEE. Full variable domain (missing parts from reference TRBV9 and TRBJ1-5): DSGVTQTPKHLITATGQRVTLRCSPRSGDLSVYWYQQSLDQGLQFLIQYYNGEERAKGNILERFSAQQFPDLHSELNLSSLELGDSALYFCASSVSGTGSQPQHFGDGTRLSIL.

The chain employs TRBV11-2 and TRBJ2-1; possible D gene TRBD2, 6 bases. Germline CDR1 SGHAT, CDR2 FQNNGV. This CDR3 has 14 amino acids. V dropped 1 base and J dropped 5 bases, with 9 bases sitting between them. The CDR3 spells CASSLAGTHNEQFF. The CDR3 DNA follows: TGTGCCAGCAGCTTAGCCGGGACTCACAATGAGCAGTTCTTC.

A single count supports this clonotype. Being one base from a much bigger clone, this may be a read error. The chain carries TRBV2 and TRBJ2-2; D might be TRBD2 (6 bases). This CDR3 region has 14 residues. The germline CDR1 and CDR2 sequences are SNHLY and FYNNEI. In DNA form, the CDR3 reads TGTGCCAGCAGTGAGGAGGGTTTGGGCGGGGAGCCGTTTTTT. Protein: CASSEEGLGGEPFF.

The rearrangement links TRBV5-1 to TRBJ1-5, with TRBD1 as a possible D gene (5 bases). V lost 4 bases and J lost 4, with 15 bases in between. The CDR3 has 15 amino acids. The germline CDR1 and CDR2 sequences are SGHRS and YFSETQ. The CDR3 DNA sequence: TGCGCCAGCAGCCCCCGGGGGGACCTAAATCAGCCCCAGCATTTT. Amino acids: CASSPRGDLNQPQHF.

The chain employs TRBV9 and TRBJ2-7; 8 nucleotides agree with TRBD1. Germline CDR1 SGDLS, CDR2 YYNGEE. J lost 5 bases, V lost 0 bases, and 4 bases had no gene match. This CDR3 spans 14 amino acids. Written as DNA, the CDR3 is TGTGCCAGCAGCGTAGGGACAGGGACCCACGAGCAGTACTTC. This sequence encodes CASSVGTGTHEQYF.

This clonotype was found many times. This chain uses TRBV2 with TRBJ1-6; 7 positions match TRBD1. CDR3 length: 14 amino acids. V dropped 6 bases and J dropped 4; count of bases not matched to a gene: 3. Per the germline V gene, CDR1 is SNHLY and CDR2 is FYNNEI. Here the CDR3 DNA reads TGTGCCAGCAGCCGGGACAGTTATAATTCACCCCTCCACTTT. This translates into CASSRDSYNSPLHF.

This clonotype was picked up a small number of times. Here the CDR3 reads CASSAGRIQETQYF. CDR3 bases: TGTGCCAGCAGCGCGGGACGGATCCAAGAGACCCAGTACTTC. V and J are TRBV9 and TRBJ2-5; TRBD1 or TRBD2 may be the D gene (5 bases each). This CDR3 has 14 residues. Trimming pared 3 bases from V and 1 base from J, leaving 10 bases between. The germline CDR1 and CDR2 sequences are SGDLS and YYNGEE. Based on the CDR3 plus reference TRBV9 and TRBJ2-5, the full variable domain is DSGVTQTPKHLITATGQRVTLRCSPRSGDLSVYWYQQSLDQGLQFLIQYYNGEERAKGNILERFSAQQFPDLHSELNLSSLELGDSALYFCASSAGRIQETQYFGPGTRLLVL.

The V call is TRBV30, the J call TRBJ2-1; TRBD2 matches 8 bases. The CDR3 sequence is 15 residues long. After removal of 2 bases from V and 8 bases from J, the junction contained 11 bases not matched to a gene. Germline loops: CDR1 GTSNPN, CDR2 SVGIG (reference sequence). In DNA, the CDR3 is TGTGCCTGGAGTAACGGGGGGGGGTTCAGCGATGAGCAGTTCTTC. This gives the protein CAWSNGGGFSDEQFF.

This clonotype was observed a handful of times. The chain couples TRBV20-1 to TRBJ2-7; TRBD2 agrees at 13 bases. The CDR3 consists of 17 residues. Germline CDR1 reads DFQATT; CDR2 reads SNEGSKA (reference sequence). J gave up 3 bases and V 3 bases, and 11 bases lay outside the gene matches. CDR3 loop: CSASRFGTSGTNYEQYF. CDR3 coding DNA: TGCAGTGCTAGTCGGTTCGGGACTAGCGGGACCAACTACGAGCAGTACTTC.

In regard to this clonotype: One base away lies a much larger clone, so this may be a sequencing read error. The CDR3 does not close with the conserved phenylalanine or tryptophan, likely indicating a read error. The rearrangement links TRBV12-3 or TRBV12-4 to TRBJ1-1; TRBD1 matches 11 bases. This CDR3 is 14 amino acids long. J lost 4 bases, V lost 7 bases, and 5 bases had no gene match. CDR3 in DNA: TGTGCCAGCATCCGGACAGGGGGCAGCACTGAAGCTTTCCTT. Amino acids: CASIRTGGSTEAFL.

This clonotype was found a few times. The CDR3 here is CASSGGTSGSFGYEQYF. DNA of the CDR3: TGTGCCAGCAGCGGAGGGACTAGCGGGAGTTTCGGCTACGAGCAGTACTTC. The chain links TRBV7-9 to TRBJ2-7; 14 bases fit TRBD2. The germline V gene has CDR1 SEHNR and CDR2 FQNEAQ (reference sequence). V gave up 5 bases and J gave up 3 bases; unmatched junction bases: 9. The CDR3 has 17 residues.

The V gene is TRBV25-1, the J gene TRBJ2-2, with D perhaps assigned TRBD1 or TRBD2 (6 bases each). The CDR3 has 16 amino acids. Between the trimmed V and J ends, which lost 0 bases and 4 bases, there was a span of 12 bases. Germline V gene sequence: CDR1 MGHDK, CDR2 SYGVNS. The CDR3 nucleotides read TGTGCCAGCAGTGAATATGGGGGGCGGGTCACCGGGGAGCTGTTTTTT. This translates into CASSEYGGRVTGELFF.

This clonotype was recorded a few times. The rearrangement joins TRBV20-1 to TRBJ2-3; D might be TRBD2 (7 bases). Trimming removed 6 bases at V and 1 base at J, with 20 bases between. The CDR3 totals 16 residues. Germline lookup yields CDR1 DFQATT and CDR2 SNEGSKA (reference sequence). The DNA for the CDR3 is TGCAGTGCCACAGGGACTACCTCTCCAGGCACAGATACGCAGTATTTT. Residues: CSATGTTSPGTDTQYF.

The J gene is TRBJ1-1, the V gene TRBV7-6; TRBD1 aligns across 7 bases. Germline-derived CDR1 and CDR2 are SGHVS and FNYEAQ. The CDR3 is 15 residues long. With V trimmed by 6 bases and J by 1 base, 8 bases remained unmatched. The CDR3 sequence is CASRSQEGANTEAFF. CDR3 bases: TGTGCCAGCAGATCTCAAGAGGGGGCGAACACTGAAGCTTTCTTT.

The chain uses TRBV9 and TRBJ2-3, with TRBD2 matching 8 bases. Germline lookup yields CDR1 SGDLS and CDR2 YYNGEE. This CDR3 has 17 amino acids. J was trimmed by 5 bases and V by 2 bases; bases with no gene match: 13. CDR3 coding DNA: TGTGCCAGCAGCGTTTCCCCCGGGACTAGGATCGTAGATACGCAGTATTTT. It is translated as CASSVSPGTRIVDTQYF. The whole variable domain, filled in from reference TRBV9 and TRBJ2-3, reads DSGVTQTPKHLITATGQRVTLRCSPRSGDLSVYWYQQSLDQGLQFLIQYYNGEERAKGNILERFSAQQFPDLHSELNLSSLELGDSALYFCASSVSPGTRIVDTQYFGPGTRLTVL.

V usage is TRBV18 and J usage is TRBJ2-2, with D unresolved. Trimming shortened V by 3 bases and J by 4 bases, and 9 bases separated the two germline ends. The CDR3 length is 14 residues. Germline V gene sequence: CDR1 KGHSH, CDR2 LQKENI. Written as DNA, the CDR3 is TGTGCCAGCTCACCCCCGATGGGCACCGGGGAGCTGTTTTTT. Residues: CASSPPMGTGELFF.

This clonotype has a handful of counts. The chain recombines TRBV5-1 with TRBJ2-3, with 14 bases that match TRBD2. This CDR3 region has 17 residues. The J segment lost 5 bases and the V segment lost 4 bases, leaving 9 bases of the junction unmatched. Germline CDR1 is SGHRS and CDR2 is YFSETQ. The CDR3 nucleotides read TGCGCCAGCAGCCTGTCGACTAGCGGGAGGGCCTTAGATACGCAGTATTTT. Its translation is CASSLSTSGRALDTQYF.

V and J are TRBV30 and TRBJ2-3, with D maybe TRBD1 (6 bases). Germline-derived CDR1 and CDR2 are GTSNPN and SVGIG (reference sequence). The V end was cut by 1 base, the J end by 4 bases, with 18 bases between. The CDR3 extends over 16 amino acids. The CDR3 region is CAWSAPPSRGSDTQYF. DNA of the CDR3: TGTGCCTGGAGTGCCCCGCCTAGCAGGGGCTCAGATACGCAGTATTTT.

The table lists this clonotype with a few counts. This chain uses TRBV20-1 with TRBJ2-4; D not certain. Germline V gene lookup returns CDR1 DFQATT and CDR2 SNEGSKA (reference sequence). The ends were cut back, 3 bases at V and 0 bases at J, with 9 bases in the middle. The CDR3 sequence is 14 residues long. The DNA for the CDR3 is TGCAGTGCTAGGGACGCCCTAGCCAAAAACATTCAGTACTTC. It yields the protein CSARDALAKNIQYF.

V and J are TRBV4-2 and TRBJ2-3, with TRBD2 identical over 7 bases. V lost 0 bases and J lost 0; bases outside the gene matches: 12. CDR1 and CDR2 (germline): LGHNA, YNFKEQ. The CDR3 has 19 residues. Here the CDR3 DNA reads TGTGCCAGCAGCCAAGACCCATTCGGGACTACGGTTAGCACAGATACGCAGTATTTT. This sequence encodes CASSQDPFGTTVSTDTQYF.

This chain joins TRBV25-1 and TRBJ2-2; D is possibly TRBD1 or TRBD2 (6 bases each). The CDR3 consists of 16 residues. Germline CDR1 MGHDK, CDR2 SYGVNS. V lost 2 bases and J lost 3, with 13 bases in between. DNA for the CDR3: TGTGCCAGCAGTGAAAGGGGGGCGCTGGACACCGGGGAGCTGTTTTTT. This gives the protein CASSERGALDTGELFF.

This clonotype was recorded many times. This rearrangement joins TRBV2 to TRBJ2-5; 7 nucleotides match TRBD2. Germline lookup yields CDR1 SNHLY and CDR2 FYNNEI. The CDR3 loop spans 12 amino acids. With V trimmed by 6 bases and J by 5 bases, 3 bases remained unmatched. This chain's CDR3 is CASRGGAETQYF. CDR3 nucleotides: TGTGCCAGCAGGGGAGGGGCGGAGACCCAGTACTTC.

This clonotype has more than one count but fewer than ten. For the CDR3, the DNA is TGTGCCAGTAGTACCCCGGGGATTCTTCAGCCCCAGCATTTT. Translated, it gives CASSTPGILQPQHF. V gene TRBV19 combines with J gene TRBJ1-5; D is uncertain. Trimming shortened V by 4 bases and J by 6 bases, and 13 bases separated the two germline ends. The CDR3 has 14 amino acids. Germline lookup yields CDR1 LNHDA and CDR2 SQIVND (reference sequence).

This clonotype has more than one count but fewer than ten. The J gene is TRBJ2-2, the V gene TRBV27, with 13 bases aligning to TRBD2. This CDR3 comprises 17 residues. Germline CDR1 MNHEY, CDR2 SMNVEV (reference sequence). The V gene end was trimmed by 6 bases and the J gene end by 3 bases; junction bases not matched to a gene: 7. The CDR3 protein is CASSRTSGSPYTGELFF. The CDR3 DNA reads TGTGCCAGCAGCCGGACTAGCGGGAGCCCCTACACCGGGGAGCTGTTTTTT.

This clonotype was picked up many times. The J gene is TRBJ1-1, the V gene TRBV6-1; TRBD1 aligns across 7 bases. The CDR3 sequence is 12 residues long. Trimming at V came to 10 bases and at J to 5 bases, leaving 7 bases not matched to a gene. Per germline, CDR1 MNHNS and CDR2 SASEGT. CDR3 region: CATDRVGTEAFF. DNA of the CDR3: TGTGCCACAGACAGGGTGGGAACTGAAGCTTTCTTT.

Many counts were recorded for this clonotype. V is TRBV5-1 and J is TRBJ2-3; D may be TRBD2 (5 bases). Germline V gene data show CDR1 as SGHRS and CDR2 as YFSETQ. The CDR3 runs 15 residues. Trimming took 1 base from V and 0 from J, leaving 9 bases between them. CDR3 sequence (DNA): TGCGCCAGCAGCTTGTCTGGCGGGAGCACAGATACGCAGTATTTT. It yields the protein CASSLSGGSTDTQYF.

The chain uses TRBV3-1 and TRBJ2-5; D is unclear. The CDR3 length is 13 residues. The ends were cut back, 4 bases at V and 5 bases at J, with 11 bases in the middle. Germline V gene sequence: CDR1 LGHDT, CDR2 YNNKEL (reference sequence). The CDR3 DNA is TGTGCCAGCAGCCCACGCCCCAGGGAGACCCAGTACTTC. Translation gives CASSPRPRETQYF.